A single sample gave rise to the 19 T cell receptor beta chains below, sequenced in a study of blood T cell repertoires in COVID-19. Only in-frame clones appear in the TCRdb table, and some are missing; sequencing was by immunoSEQ multiplex PCR. The sample has roughly 40,000 clones, about 90% seen once; the top ten hold 9%. Sequencing was done on a sample of peripheral blood. Receptor source: a woman aged 70 to 79 with acute or convalescent COVID-19.

The rearrangement joins TRBV18 to TRBJ1-3; no reliable D call. CDR3 length: 17 amino acids. The germline CDR1 and CDR2 sequences are KGHSH and LQKENI. V was cut by 4 bases and J by 3 bases, with 19 bases left in between. This chain's CDR3 is CASSQFVSSTGGNTIYF. The CDR3 DNA follows: TGTGCCAGCTCACAATTTGTCAGCTCGACGGGTGGAAACACCATATATTTT.

Only a few counts were recorded for this clone. The chain couples TRBV7-2 to TRBJ2-2; TRBD1 is a possible D gene (5 bases). The length of the CDR3 is 15 residues. Germline-derived CDR1 and CDR2 are SGHTA and FQGNSA. V lost 1 base, J lost 1 base, and 7 bases lay in between. The CDR3 loop is CASSLDRMNTGELFF. The CDR3 DNA follows: TGTGCCAGCAGCTTAGACAGGATGAACACCGGGGAGCTGTTTTTT.

The V gene is TRBV4-3, the J gene TRBJ1-2, with a tentative D call TRBD1 (6 bases). V shed 0 bases and J shed 7 bases, with 9 bases lying between them. The CDR3 length is 13 residues. Germline V lookup: CDR1 LGHNA, CDR2 YSLEER. The CDR3 loop is CASSQDRGLGYTF. In nucleotides, the CDR3 is TGCGCCAGCAGCCAAGACAGGGGCCTTGGCTACACCTTC.

This sequence joins TRBV6-5 and TRBJ2-5; 7 bases match TRBD2. CDR1 is MNHEY, CDR2 SVGAGI, per germline. This CDR3 is 15 amino acids long. Trimming removed 6 bases from V and 2 bases from J; junction bases left unmatched: 9. CDR3 sequence: CASSRPGAGQETQYF. The CDR3, as DNA: TGTGCCAGCAGCCGCCCGGGAGCGGGGCAAGAGACCCAGTACTTC.

This chain connects TRBV27 to TRBJ2-3; 8 bases align to TRBD2. Germline CDR1 and CDR2: MNHEY and SMNVEV (reference sequence). V lost 5 bases to trimming and J lost 1 base; unmatched junction nucleotides: 2. This CDR3 contains 14 residues. CDR3 nucleotide sequence: TGTGCCAGCAGTCTGACTAGCGGCACAGATACGCAGTATTTT. Its protein product is CASSLTSGTDTQYF.

V usage is TRBV27 and J usage is TRBJ2-1, with 9 positions matching TRBD2. There are 16 residues in the CDR3. Germline CDR1 MNHEY, CDR2 SMNVEV (reference sequence). J was trimmed by 0 bases and V by 5 bases; bases with no gene match: 5. In DNA form, the CDR3 reads TGTGCCAGCAGTCCTCAGCGGGGGGACTCCTACAATGAGCAGTTCTTC. As protein: CASSPQRGDSYNEQFF.

This clone was detected a few times. The chain links TRBV28 to TRBJ2-7; no clear D. The germline V gene has CDR1 MDHEN and CDR2 SYDVKM. Trimming took 6 bases from V and 3 from J, leaving 12 bases between them. The CDR3 covers 13 residues. CDR3 amino acids: CASRLCDNYEQYV. CDR3 coding DNA: TGTGCCAGCAGACTTTGTGACAACTACGAGCAGTACGTC.

The chain couples TRBV3-1 (or the pseudogene TRBV3-2) to TRBJ2-2, with 9 bases lining up with TRBD1. The CDR3 totals 17 residues. CDR1 and CDR2 (germline): LGHDT, YNNKEL (reference sequence). V gave up 3 bases and J gave up 4 bases; unmatched junction bases: 9. The chain's CDR3 is CASSQEGTGSVTGELFF. The CDR3 coding sequence is TGTGCCAGCAGCCAGGAAGGGACAGGGAGCGTCACCGGGGAGCTGTTTTTT.

The chain has TRBV28 and TRBJ2-4; 8 bases fit TRBD2. The V gene end was trimmed by 7 bases and the J gene end by 10 bases; junction bases not matched to a gene: 12. The CDR3 consists of 14 residues. In germline, CDR1 is MDHEN, CDR2 SYDVKM. The CDR3 DNA follows: TGTGCCAGCAAGGTGGGCGGGGGGCGAGGGATTCAGTACTTC. Translating it yields CASKVGGGRGIQYF.

This chain joins TRBV6-2 or TRBV6-3 and TRBJ1-4; no reliable D call. Germline-derived CDR1 and CDR2 are MNHEY and SVGEGT. CDR3 length: 14 amino acids. Trimming pared 4 bases from V and 7 bases from J, leaving 13 bases between. CDR3 bases: TGTGCCAGCAGTTCCGAGGAGCTTATTGAAAAACTGTTTTTT. Residues: CASSSEELIEKLFF.

This chain joins TRBV6-2 or TRBV6-3 and TRBJ2-3; TRBD1 matches 7 bases. The V and J ends lost 6 bases and 2 bases, in that order; junction bases with no gene match: 5. CDR1 MNHEY and CDR2 SVGEGT come from the germline V gene. The CDR3 extends over 14 amino acids. CDR3 DNA sequence: TGTGCCAGCAGCCCGGGACAGCTCACAGATACGCAGTATTTT. It translates to CASSPGQLTDTQYF.

This chain uses TRBV3-1 (or the pseudogene TRBV3-2) with TRBJ2-1; 15 bases agree with TRBD2. J gave up 15 bases and V 3 bases, and 3 bases lay outside the gene matches. Germline loops: CDR1 LGHDT, CDR2 YNNKEL (reference sequence). The CDR3 runs to 13 residues. The CDR3 reads CASSHGTSGGPFF. CDR3 in DNA: TGTGCCAGCAGCCATGGGACTAGCGGGGGGCCGTTCTTC.

CDR3 region: CASSLRGGREGDTQYF. The DNA of the CDR3 is TGTGCCAGCAGCTTGCGAGGTGGGAGGGAAGGAGATACGCAGTATTTT. This chain links TRBV6-2 or TRBV6-3 with TRBJ2-3; 7 bases map to TRBD2. Germline trimming cut 6 bases from V and 5 bases from J; bases unmatched to any gene: 14. Germline V gene lookup returns CDR1 MNHEY and CDR2 SVGEGT. The CDR3 runs 16 residues.

The V and J genes are TRBV30 and TRBJ2-1, with D possibly being TRBD2 (5 bases). The CDR3 runs 11 residues. CDR1 is GTSNPN, CDR2 SVGIG, per germline (reference sequence). V gave up 3 bases and J gave up 8 bases, with 8 bases separating them. The CDR3, as DNA: TGTGCCTGGAGGGCGGGCTATGAGCAGTTCTTC. Its protein is CAWRAGYEQFF.

This chain uses TRBV27 with TRBJ1-1, with 10 bases lining up with TRBD1. This CDR3 has 13 residues. Per the germline V gene, CDR1 is MNHEY and CDR2 is SMNVEV (reference sequence). J gave up 11 bases and V 5 bases, and 8 bases lay outside the gene matches. The CDR3 is CASSDRGRGMAFF. CDR3 coding DNA: TGTGCCAGCAGTGACAGGGGGCGAGGGATGGCTTTCTTT.

A few counts support this clone. Distinct nucleotide sequences in the sample also encode this CDR3. This chain uses TRBV7-3 with TRBJ2-1, with 10 positions matching TRBD2. CDR3 length: 16 residues. The germline CDR1 and CDR2 sequences are SGHTA and FQGTGA. V gave up 0 bases and J gave up 3 bases; unmatched junction bases: 2. CDR3 region: CASSLTASGSYNEQFF. The CDR3 DNA reads as TGTGCCAGCAGCTTAACCGCTAGCGGGAGCTACAATGAGCAGTTCTTC.

The gene calls are TRBV28 and TRBJ2-1, with D possibly matching TRBD2 (6 bases). Looked up from germline, CDR1 is MDHEN and CDR2 is SYDVKM. Trimming took off 3 bases at V and 15 bases at J, with 12 bases between the two ends. There are 11 residues in the CDR3. This CDR3 is CASSFRDSRFF. DNA for the CDR3: TGTGCCAGCAGTTTCAGGGACTCCAGGTTCTTC.

This sequence joins TRBV4-2 and TRBJ2-3; 8 positions agree with TRBD2. The ends lost 0 bases at V and 0 bases at J; junction bases unmatched: 5. The germline gives CDR1 LGHNA, CDR2 YNFKEQ. There are 17 residues in the CDR3. CDR3 protein: CASSQDPGGPSTDTQYF. CDR3 nucleotides: TGTGCCAGCAGCCAAGATCCGGGAGGGCCCAGCACAGATACGCAGTATTTT.

The chain uses TRBV7-6 and TRBJ1-6; 7 bases fit TRBD1. The CDR3 loop spans 16 amino acids. From germline, CDR1 is SGHVS and CDR2 FNYEAQ. The trim removed 3 bases at V and 10 bases at J, leaving 12 bases unmatched. CDR3 loop: CASSLDDATGWSPLHF. DNA for the CDR3: TGTGCCAGCAGCTTGGACGATGCGACAGGGTGGTCACCCCTCCACTTT.